One and the same sample provided the 5 T cell receptor beta chains below, sequenced in a study of CD8+ T cells in alopecia areata (dated by TCRdb to 2016 to 2019). The method behind the library was the immunoSEQ multiplex PCR assay. RNA was extracted from all samples and reverse transcribed into cDNA as template for TCR sequencing. This is the immuneACCESS table as TCRdb keeps it, with only in-frame sequences that have V and J called. A part of the clones is gone; compared with another copy, unresolved V genes explain less than half, and the rest is unexplained. A total of around 69,000 clones appear in this sample, approximately 61% of them only once. About a sixth of the sample goes to the ten largest clones. Taken with the paper, the label for time point translates to: baseline before oral tofacitinib. The sample was CD8+ T cells sorted from blood, taken at week 0. Source of these receptors: a human donor with alopecia areata.

The CDR3 loop is CASSQSFRRSNQPQHF. The CDR3 nucleotides read TGCGCCAGCAGTCAATCCTTCAGGAGGAGCAATCAGCCCCAGCATTTT. The rearrangement joins TRBV23-1 to TRBJ1-5; no clear D. TRBV23-1 is reported as an ORF; its role is uncertain. CDR3 length: 16 residues. With 0 bases removed from V and 1 base from J, the gap between germline ends came to 10 bases.

This rearrangement joins TRBV7-9 to TRBJ2-4; D may match TRBD1 or TRBD2 (6 bases each). The V end was cut by 8 bases, the J end by 5 bases, with 22 bases between. CDR1 and CDR2 from the germline V gene are SEHNR and FQNEAQ (reference sequence). The CDR3 runs to 16 residues. For the CDR3, the DNA is TGTGCCAGCGAAACCTGGAAGGAGGGGGTTGAAAACATTCAGTACTTC. This codes for CASETWKEGVENIQYF.

The chain uses TRBV7-6 and TRBJ2-3; 10 positions agree with TRBD2. The CDR3 runs 15 residues. CDR1 and CDR2 from the germline V gene are SGHVS and FNYEAQ. The ends lost 6 bases at V and 6 bases at J; junction bases unmatched: 9. For the CDR3, the DNA is TGTGCCAGCAGTGCAAATAGCGGGGGGCGGGATACGCAGTATTTT. The encoded protein is CASSANSGGRDTQYF.

This rearrangement joins TRBV27 to TRBJ1-6, with D possibly being TRBD1 (6 bases). The ends were cut back, 5 bases at V and 7 bases at J, with 9 bases in the middle. Germline CDR1 is MNHEY and CDR2 is SMNVEV (reference sequence). The CDR3 covers 13 residues. The CDR3 coding sequence is TGTGCCAGCAGTCAGGGGATGAATTCACCCCTCCACTTT. It encodes CASSQGMNSPLHF.

V gene TRBV6-5 combines with J gene TRBJ1-2; D is undetermined. This CDR3 comprises 13 residues. The V gene lost 6 bases and the J gene lost 5 bases, with 13 bases spanning the gap. Germline V gene data show CDR1 as MNHEY and CDR2 as SVGAGI. The CDR3 loop reads CASSQLTFYGYTF. As DNA, the CDR3 is TGTGCCAGCAGCCAACTGACCTTTTATGGCTACACCTTC.